This paragraph reports one TCR beta chain. A single base separates this from a much larger clone, so it may be a read error. Germline V gene data show CDR1 as KGHSH and CDR2 as LQKENI. CDR3 length: 17 residues. Deletions cut 2 bases from V and 7 bases from J, with 23 bases between. These data are taken from a study of T cells in Graves' hyperthyroidism and ophthalmopathy. From RNA transcripts, TCR beta CDR3 regions were amplified. HTBI primers were employed in a first-round RT-PCR of the TCR CDR3. MiXCR was run by TCRdb on the multiplex PCR reads, yielding one entry per CDR3 protein. The profile shows 400,000 to 500,000 distinct CDR3 sequences, about 13% of them singletons. Clinical symptoms, serum thyroxine and TRAb, thyroid ultrasound and orbital computed tomography were used for the diagnoses.

Sequencing was performed on blood. This clonotype was sampled from a woman under 30 with Graves' hyperthyroidism. The V gene is TRBV18, the J gene TRBJ1-2, with D tentatively TRBD1 (5 bases). CDR3 nucleotides: TGTGCCAGCTCACCAGGCGGGGGAAACGCCCGGGTCGGTGGCTACACCTTC. Translating gives CASSPGGGNARVGGYTF.